This TCR beta chain was sequenced during a study of shared clonotypes between healthy human individuals. From germline, CDR1 is MGHDK and CDR2 SYGVNS. The CDR3 extends over 17 amino acids. Trimming cost V 3 bases and J 0 bases, with 17 bases left between them. Original analysis: Because ImmunoSEQ provided only junction sequences with no quality scores, the filtering differed. Profiled with immunoSEQ multiplex PCR; TCRdb holds only in-frame clones, not every one. V and J calls and clone size are as listed in that table; D and trimming were resolved from the DNA. This table holds roughly 2 million clones, under 97% found once.

This receptor was taken from a man aged 18 to 35 in good health. Material: naive CD4+ T cells sorted from blood. Subset denoted: CD45RA+ positively selected. The gene calls are TRBV25-1 and TRBJ1-2; D is unclear. The CDR3 sequence: CASSEGTHRPSNYGYTF. DNA for the CDR3: TGTGCCAGCAGTGAGGGAACACACCGACCCTCTAACTATGGCTACACCTTC.